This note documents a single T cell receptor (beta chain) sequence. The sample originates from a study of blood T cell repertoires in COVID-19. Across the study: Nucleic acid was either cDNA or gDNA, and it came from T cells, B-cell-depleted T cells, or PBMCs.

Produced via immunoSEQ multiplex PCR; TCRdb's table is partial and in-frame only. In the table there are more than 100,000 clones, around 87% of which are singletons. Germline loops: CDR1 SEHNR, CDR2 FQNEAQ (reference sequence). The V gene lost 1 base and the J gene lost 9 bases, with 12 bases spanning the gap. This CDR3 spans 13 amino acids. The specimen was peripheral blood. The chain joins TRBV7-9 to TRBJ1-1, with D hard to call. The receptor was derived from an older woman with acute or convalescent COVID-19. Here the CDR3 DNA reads TGTGCCAGCAGCTTAGGTCTGGGCCCTCAAGCTTTCTTT. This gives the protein CASSLGLGPQAFF.